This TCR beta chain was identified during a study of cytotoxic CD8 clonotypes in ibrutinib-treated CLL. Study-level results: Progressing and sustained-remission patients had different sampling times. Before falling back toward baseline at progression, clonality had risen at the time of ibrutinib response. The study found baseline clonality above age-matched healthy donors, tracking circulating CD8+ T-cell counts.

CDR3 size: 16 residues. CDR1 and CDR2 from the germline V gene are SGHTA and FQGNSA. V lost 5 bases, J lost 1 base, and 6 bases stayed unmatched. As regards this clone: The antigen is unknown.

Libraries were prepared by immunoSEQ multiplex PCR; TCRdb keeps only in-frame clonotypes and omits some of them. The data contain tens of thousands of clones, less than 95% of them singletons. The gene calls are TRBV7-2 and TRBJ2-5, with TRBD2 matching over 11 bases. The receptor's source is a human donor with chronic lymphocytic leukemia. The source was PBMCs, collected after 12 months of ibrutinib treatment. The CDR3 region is CASSPTSGRGQETQYF. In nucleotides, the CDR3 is TGTGCCAGCAGCCCAACTAGCGGGAGAGGCCAAGAGACCCAGTACTTC.